This paragraph reports one TCR beta chain. The CDR3 runs to 15 residues. Germline V gene lookup returns CDR1 SGHAT and CDR2 FQNNGV. V was shortened by 0 bases and J by 0 bases, with 9 bases between the two germline ends. Survey-level TCR beta sequencing used the immunoSEQ assay. Profiling relied on immunoSEQ multiplex PCR, and the TCRdb table lists in-frame clones only, not all of them. The table includes approximately 70,000 clones, roughly 93% detected once. The clonotype comes from a man aged 35 to 55 with rheumatoid arthritis. V gene TRBV11-2 combines with J gene TRBJ2-7, with D unresolved. Sequencing was performed on PBMCs. The CDR3 coding sequence is TGTGCCAGCAGCTTAGATGGTGGGAACTCCTACGAGCAGTACTTC. This translates into CASSLDGGNSYEQYF. The entire variable domain, with the rest obtained from reference TRBV11-2 and TRBJ2-7, is as follows: EAGVAQSPRYKIIEKRQSVAFWCNPISGHATLYWYQQILGQGPKLLIQFQNNGVVDDSQLPKDRFSAERLKGVDSTLKIQPAKLEDSAVYLCASSLDGGNSYEQYFGPGTRLTVT.